The TCR beta chain under discussion was sequenced for a study of shared clonotypes between healthy human individuals. Study-wide background: Donors, aged 18 to 49, were a couple of women and three men.

Points from the study as a whole: Researchers found naive subsets generally carried larger estimated richness than memory subsets. It was expected that sequencing depth would affect clonotype sharing among donors.

Naive CD8 cells comprised CD45RO-negative, CCR7-positively selected cells, excluding terminally differentiated effector memory CD45RA+ cells. Regarding this clone: What it binds is not known. Other DNA sequences in this specimen translate into the identical CDR3.

As processed by the authors: ImmunoSEQ sequences covered only the junction and lacked quality scores; filtering therefore differed. The data were produced by immunoSEQ multiplex PCR, yet TCRdb's version contains in-frame clones alone and is incomplete. V, J and clone size are those of that table, while D and trimming were read from the DNA. The sample includes about 1.9 million clones, 80% to 95% seen only once; the top ten take more than 1.5%. Trimming stripped 4 bases from V and 5 bases from J, with 12 bases between. This CDR3 is 13 amino acids long. Germline V gene lookup returns CDR1 SGHDT and CDR2 YYEEEE.

The rearrangement uses TRBV5-6 and TRBJ1-1; D is ambiguous. The sample consisted of naive CD8+ T cells from PBMCs. This receptor was obtained from a man in his late teens or twenties in good health. Some clones in this sample may be carry-over from other donors' samples. Here the CDR3 DNA reads TGTGCCAGCAGCCTAGGTGAGGGAACTGAAGCTTTCTTT. This encodes CASSLGEGTEAFF.